These 29 T cell receptor beta chains were all obtained from the same sample, sequenced in a study of human versus mouse CDR3 diversity and MHC coevolution. TCRdb's table, derived via immunoSEQ multiplex PCR, lists solely in-frame clones and lacks some. The table records about 77,000 clones, 85% to 95% of them present only once. The sequencing sample was made of naive CD4+ T cells from blood. Sample subset: CD45RO-negative CD62L-positive naive CD4 T cells. The receptor source for this set is a person aged 25 to 75 in good health.

The chain combines TRBV11-2 with TRBJ2-3; D is unclear. Germline V CDR1 and CDR2: SGHAT, FQNNGV. The CDR3 totals 13 residues. Trimming took 0 bases from V and 2 from J, leaving 3 bases between them. The CDR3 reads CASSLDFTDTQYF. Written as DNA, the CDR3 is TGTGCCAGCAGCTTAGACTTCACAGATACGCAGTATTTT.

This clone was counted once. The chain is built from TRBV9 and TRBJ1-6; a weak D match, TRBD1 (6 bases). Between the trimmed V and J ends, which lost 1 base and 5 bases, there was a span of 7 bases. CDR1 is SGDLS, CDR2 YYNGEE, per germline. The CDR3 runs 14 residues. CDR3 loop: CASSVQGNNSPLHF. In nucleotides, the CDR3 is TGTGCCAGCAGCGTACAGGGGAATAATTCACCCCTCCACTTT.

The chain recombines TRBV27 with TRBJ2-2; TRBD2 might be the D (6 bases). Germline V gene lookup returns CDR1 MNHEY and CDR2 SMNVEV (reference sequence). With 4 bases removed from V and 4 bases from J, the gap between germline ends came to 10 bases. The CDR3 totals 14 residues. The CDR3 is CASSWGVGTGELFF. The CDR3 bases are TGTGCCAGCAGTTGGGGGGTTGGCACCGGGGAGCTGTTTTTT.

The chain is built from TRBV19 and TRBJ1-1; D may be TRBD1 (6 bases). Germline-derived CDR1 and CDR2 are LNHDA and SQIVND (reference sequence). V lost 5 bases and J lost 2, with 15 bases in between. The CDR3 sequence is 15 residues long. CDR3 DNA: TGTGCCAGTAGTGGAAAAGCAGGGGCCAACACTGAAGCTTTCTTT. This translates into CASSGKAGANTEAFF.

The gene calls are TRBV11-1 and TRBJ2-7; D might be TRBD1 (6 bases). This CDR3 comprises 14 residues. V lost 5 bases and J 1 base, leaving 12 bases between the germline ends. CDR1 and CDR2 from the germline V gene are SGHAT and FQDESV (reference sequence). The CDR3 DNA reads as TGTGCCAGCAGCCACGGGACACCTTCCTACGAGCAGTACTTC. Amino acid sequence: CASSHGTPSYEQYF.

There are a few counts of this clone. This CDR3 reads CASLDWSTYEQYF. DNA for the CDR3: TGTGCCAGCCTTGACTGGTCCACCTACGAGCAGTACTTC. The chain joins TRBV19 to TRBJ2-7; D is unclear. Trimming cost V 9 bases and J 2 bases, with 14 bases left between them. The CDR3 length is 13 residues. Germline V gene data show CDR1 as LNHDA and CDR2 as SQIVND (reference sequence).

In this sample, this clone turned up once. This rearrangement joins TRBV27 to TRBJ2-7; weak D call: TRBD2 (7 bases). V shed 7 bases and J shed 7 bases, with 17 bases lying between them. CDR3 length equals 13 residues. The germline V gene has CDR1 MNHEY and CDR2 SMNVEV (reference sequence). The CDR3 loop is CASNKGGVGEQYF. CDR3 DNA sequence: TGTGCCAGCAACAAAGGGGGGGTAGGGGAGCAGTACTTC.

This chain joins TRBV10-3 and TRBJ2-1; 7 bases are shared with TRBD1. CDR3 length: 12 residues. The V segment lost 6 bases and the J segment 12 bases; nucleotides outside the gene matches: 8. From germline, CDR1 is ENHRY and CDR2 SYGVKD. The CDR3 sequence is CAIRDAYRGQFF. CDR3 in DNA: TGTGCCATCAGAGATGCGTACAGGGGGCAGTTCTTC.

V and J are TRBV5-1 and TRBJ2-3; possible D gene TRBD2, 6 bases. V shed 6 bases and J shed 2 bases, with 10 bases lying between them. Germline assignment: CDR1 SGHRS and CDR2 YFSETQ. The CDR3 is 13 amino acids. The CDR3 DNA reads as TGCGCCAGCAACGGAGGGTTCACAGATACGCAGTATTTT. Translating it yields CASNGGFTDTQYF. The variable domain in full, completed from reference TRBV5-1 and TRBJ2-3, reads KAGVTQTPRYLIKTRGQQVTLSCSPISGHRSVSWYQQTPGQGLQFLFEYFSETQRNKGNFPGRFSGRQFSNSRSEMNVSTLELGDSALYLCASNGGFTDTQYFGPGTRLTVL.

V is TRBV6-5 and J is TRBJ2-1; the match to TRBD1 covers 11 bases. Germline CDR1 is MNHEY and CDR2 is SVGAGI. J lost 10 bases, V lost 5 bases, and 10 bases had no gene match. This CDR3 spans 15 amino acids. The CDR3 DNA follows: TGTGCCAGCAGTCCTCCTGGACAGGGGGCTACGGAGCAGTTCTTC. This encodes CASSPPGQGATEQFF.

The chain combines TRBV6-1 with TRBJ2-1; 16 bases are a match to TRBD2. V shed 4 bases and J 2 bases; nucleotides not matched to a gene: 5. From germline, CDR1 is MNHNS and CDR2 SASEGT. The CDR3 has 18 amino acids. CDR3 sequence reads: CASSGLGLAGGTYNEQFF. CDR3 DNA: TGTGCCAGCAGTGGCTTGGGACTAGCGGGAGGGACCTACAATGAGCAGTTCTTC.

The chain combines TRBV4-1 with TRBJ2-1, with D unclear. CDR1 and CDR2 (germline): MGHRA, YSYEKL. Trimming left V 2 bases short and J 4 bases short, with 6 bases between. The CDR3 runs 13 residues. In DNA, the CDR3 is TGCGCCAGCAGCCAACTCCCGTACAATGAGCAGTTCTTC. As protein: CASSQLPYNEQFF.

This rearrangement joins TRBV7-8 to TRBJ2-7; D perhaps matches TRBD1 (5 bases). The V end was cut by 2 bases, the J end by 2 bases, with 7 bases between. The CDR3 is 13 amino acids. Per the germline V gene, CDR1 is SGHVS and CDR2 is FQNEAQ. CDR3: CASSLQGTYEQYF. The CDR3 DNA is TGTGCCAGCAGCTTACAGGGTACCTACGAGCAGTACTTC.

This chain joins TRBV2 and TRBJ1-6; no clear D. The CDR3 is 14 residues long. Germline V gives CDR1 SNHLY, CDR2 FYNNEI. The V gene lost 2 bases and the J gene lost 7 bases, with 9 bases spanning the gap. As DNA, the CDR3 is TGTGCCAGCAGTGAAACAGCTGTCAATTCACCCCTCCACTTT. It yields the protein CASSETAVNSPLHF.

This chain links TRBV7-2 with TRBJ2-1, with a weak D call TRBD2 (5 bases). Germline V CDR1 and CDR2: SGHTA, FQGNSA. The CDR3 is 13 amino acids. V lost 5 bases and J 9 bases, leaving 14 bases between the germline ends. CDR3 sequence (DNA): TGTGCCAGCAGCGGACTCACTATAGGTGAGCAGTTCTTC. The encoded protein is CASSGLTIGEQFF. The full variable domain, in which reference TRBV7-2 and TRBJ2-1 provide the parts outside the CDR3, is GAGVSQSPSNKVTEKGKDVELRCDPISGHTALYWYRQSLGQGLEFLIYFQGNSAPDKSGLPSDRFSAERTGGSVSTLTIQRTQQEDSAVYLCASSGLTIGEQFFGPGTRLTVL.

CDR3 coding DNA: TGTGCCAGTAGTTTGGGGACAGGGATAATGGTGAGCAATCAGCCCCAGCATTTT. It specifies CASSLGTGIMVSNQPQHF. The genes are TRBV19 and TRBJ1-5; 9 bases fit TRBD1. Germline CDR1 is LNHDA and CDR2 is SQIVND (reference sequence). The CDR3 contains 18 residues. V lost 5 bases and J lost 1; bases outside the gene matches: 12.

This clone was counted between two and nine times. The chain uses TRBV19 and TRBJ1-3; unclear D gene. V was clipped by 10 bases and J by 2 bases, with 15 bases between them. This CDR3 comprises 14 residues. Germline V gene lookup returns CDR1 LNHDA and CDR2 SQIVND (reference sequence). The DNA of the CDR3 is TGTGCCACCATCGAGCGGGCCGCTGGAAACACCATATATTTT. This codes for CATIERAAGNTIYF.

The chain uses TRBV28 and TRBJ1-5; D uncertain. The germline V gene has CDR1 MDHEN and CDR2 SYDVKM. V lost 5 bases, J lost 1 base, and 12 bases lay in between. The CDR3 length is 15 residues. The CDR3 reads CASSLRQGSNQPQHF. CDR3 nucleotides: TGTGCCAGCAGTCTTCGACAAGGAAGCAATCAGCCCCAGCATTTT.

This clone showed up just once. This sequence joins TRBV30 and TRBJ1-5, with 7 bases identical to TRBD1. The CDR3 extends over 13 amino acids. The V gene's germline CDR1 is GTSNPN and CDR2 SVGIG (reference sequence). V trimming: 5 bases; J trimming: 5 bases; junction bases outside the gene matches: 6. The CDR3 DNA reads as TGTGCCTGGGACACAGGGGCGGATCAGCCCCAGCATTTT. Translated: CAWDTGADQPQHF.

V and J are TRBV21-1 and TRBJ1-1. TRBV21-1 is a pseudogene locus. CDR3 length equals 11 residues. CDR3 residues: CASSNSGEAFF. The CDR3 DNA reads as TGTGCCAGCAGCAACTCCGGTGAAGCTTTCTTT.

The V call is TRBV6-1, the J call TRBJ2-7; 7 nucleotides line up with TRBD1. The CDR3 is 14 residues long. V lost 8 bases, J lost 0 bases, and 7 bases stayed unmatched. Germline CDR1 MNHNS, CDR2 SASEGT. The CDR3 coding sequence is TGTGCCAGCGCAAGACAGGGTATCTCCTACGAGCAGTACTTC. This gives the protein CASARQGISYEQYF.

This chain uses TRBV29-1 with TRBJ2-5; 14 bases line up with TRBD2. Losses at the gene ends were 3 bases for V and 3 bases for J; bases not matched to a gene: 9. CDR3 size: 17 residues. CDR1 and CDR2 (germline): SQVTM, ANQGSEA. The CDR3 is CSVDGTSGSGVEETQYF. DNA of the CDR3: TGCAGCGTTGACGGGACTAGCGGGAGTGGGGTCGAAGAGACCCAGTACTTC.

The chain links TRBV2 to TRBJ2-1, with 9 bases fitting TRBD1. With V trimmed by 2 bases and J by 9 bases, 8 bases remained unmatched. Germline V gene lookup returns CDR1 SNHLY and CDR2 FYNNEI. This CDR3 region has 15 residues. CDR3 DNA: TGTGCCAGCAGTGAACGGACAGGGGTCTCGGGTGAGCAGTTCTTC. This sequence encodes CASSERTGVSGEQFF.

The chain is built from TRBV10-3 and TRBJ1-2; D is ambiguous. This CDR3 comprises 16 residues. The germline V gene encodes CDR1 ENHRY and CDR2 SYGVKD. With 4 bases removed from V and 3 bases from J, the gap between germline ends came to 18 bases. CDR3 residues: CAISGRSPSIDYGYTF. In DNA form, the CDR3 reads TGTGCCATCAGTGGTCGGAGCCCGTCAATCGACTATGGCTACACCTTC.

The J gene is TRBJ1-2, the V gene TRBV28; 11 positions match TRBD1. This CDR3 has 14 residues. Germline lookup yields CDR1 MDHEN and CDR2 SYDVKM. The junction had 9 bases not matched to a gene; V was cut back by 7 bases and J by 8 bases. This CDR3 is CASTWDRGFSGYTF. In nucleotides, the CDR3 is TGTGCCAGCACCTGGGACAGGGGGTTCTCCGGCTACACCTTC.

This sequence joins TRBV11-2 and TRBJ2-2, with TRBD1 as a possible D gene (6 bases). CDR3 length equals 16 residues. The germline V and J ends were trimmed by 6 bases and 1 base, with 15 bases remaining between them. CDR1 and CDR2 (germline): SGHAT, FQNNGV. CDR3 amino acids: CASRETGSLNTGELFF. CDR3 coding DNA: TGTGCCAGCAGGGAAACAGGGTCCCTGAACACCGGGGAGCTGTTTTTT.

The rearrangement uses TRBV27 and TRBJ1-6, with D hard to call. Trimming shortened V by 6 bases and J by 7 bases, and 16 bases separated the two germline ends. Looked up from germline, CDR1 is MNHEY and CDR2 is SMNVEV (reference sequence). The CDR3 has 15 residues. CDR3 sequence reads: CASSREIAGNSPLHF. CDR3 coding DNA: TGTGCCAGCAGCCGCGAGATAGCGGGGAATTCACCCCTCCACTTT.

The table lists this clone with a count of one. The chain employs TRBV4-1 and TRBJ2-5; TRBD1 matches 9 bases. The CDR3 has 16 amino acids. Trimming at V came to 0 bases and at J to 5 bases, leaving 7 bases not matched to a gene. CDR1 is MGHRA, CDR2 YSYEKL, per germline. The CDR3 protein is CASSQEATGGRETQYF. CDR3 in DNA: TGCGCCAGCAGCCAAGAAGCAACAGGGGGCAGGGAGACCCAGTACTTC.

The chain couples TRBV2 to TRBJ2-1, with 16 bases identical to TRBD2. Germline V CDR1 and CDR2: SNHLY, FYNNEI. The CDR3 is 19 residues long. V was clipped by 4 bases and J by 4 bases; unmatched bases: 10. In DNA form, the CDR3 reads TGTGCCAGCAGTGGACGGGGGACTAGCGGGGGGGCCGGGTACAATGAGCAGTTCTTC. It yields the protein CASSGRGTSGGAGYNEQFF. Filled out from reference TRBV2 and TRBJ2-1, the complete variable domain reads EPEVTQTPSHQVTQMGQEVILRCVPISNHLYFYWYRQILGQKVEFLVSFYNNEISEKSEIFDDQFSVERPDGSNFTLKIRSTKLEDSAMYFCASSGRGTSGGAGYNEQFFGPGTRLTVL.